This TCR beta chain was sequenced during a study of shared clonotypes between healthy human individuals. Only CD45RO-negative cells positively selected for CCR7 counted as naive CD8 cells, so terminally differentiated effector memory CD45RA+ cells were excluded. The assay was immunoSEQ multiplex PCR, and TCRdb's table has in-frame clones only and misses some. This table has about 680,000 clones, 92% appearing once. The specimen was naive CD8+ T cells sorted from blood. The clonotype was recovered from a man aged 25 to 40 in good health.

CDR3 sequence reads: CASSLIWDEQYF. The CDR3 nucleotides are TGTGCCAGCAGCTTGATCTGGGACGAGCAGTACTTC. The rearrangement links TRBV7-8 to TRBJ2-7; D is unclear. The V gene's germline CDR1 is SGHVS and CDR2 FQNEAQ. The CDR3 is 12 amino acids. The germline V and J ends were trimmed by 3 bases and 5 bases, with 8 bases remaining between them.